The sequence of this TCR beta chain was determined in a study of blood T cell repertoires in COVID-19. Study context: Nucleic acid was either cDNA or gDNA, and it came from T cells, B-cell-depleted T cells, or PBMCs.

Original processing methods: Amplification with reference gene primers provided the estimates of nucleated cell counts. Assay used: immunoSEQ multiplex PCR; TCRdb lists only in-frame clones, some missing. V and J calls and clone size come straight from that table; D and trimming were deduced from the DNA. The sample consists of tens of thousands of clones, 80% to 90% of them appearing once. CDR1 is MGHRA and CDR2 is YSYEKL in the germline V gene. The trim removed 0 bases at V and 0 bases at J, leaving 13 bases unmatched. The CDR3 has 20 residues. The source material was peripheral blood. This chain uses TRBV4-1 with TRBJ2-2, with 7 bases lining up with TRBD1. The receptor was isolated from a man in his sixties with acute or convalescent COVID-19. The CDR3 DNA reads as TGCGCCAGCAGCCAAGAGTCCCCGACAGGGTTTCCTGCGAACACCGGGGAGCTGTTTTTT. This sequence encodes CASSQESPTGFPANTGELFF.